One and the same sample provided the 20 T cell receptor beta chains below, sequenced in a study of cytomegalovirus exposure and HLA in healthy donors. PCR primers comprised 60 Vbeta and 13 Jbeta primers. Only in-frame clones appear in the TCRdb table, and some are missing; sequencing was by immunoSEQ multiplex PCR. The repertoire includes about 160,000 clones, about 72% of them detected once, and roughly 3.5% sits in the top ten. Material: PBMCs. These TCRs come from a man younger than 45 in good health and CMV-seropositive.

The chain is built from TRBV19 and TRBJ2-7; 7 bases map to TRBD1. The junction had 9 bases not matched to a gene; V was cut back by 5 bases and J by 5 bases. The germline V gene encodes CDR1 LNHDA and CDR2 SQIVND (reference sequence). The CDR3 totals 14 residues. CDR3 bases: TGTGCCAGTAGTTACCGGGACAGTGGTAACGAGCAGTACTTC. Translation: CASSYRDSGNEQYF.

V usage is TRBV29-1 and J usage is TRBJ1-2; possibly TRBD1 for D (5 bases). Trimming removed 4 bases at V and 5 bases at J, with 11 bases between. CDR3 length: 12 residues. The V gene's germline CDR1 is SQVTM and CDR2 ANQGSEA. DNA of the CDR3: TGCAGCGTTGGCGGGGGGTCTTATGGCTACACCTTC. This encodes CSVGGGSYGYTF.

This rearrangement joins TRBV10-3 to TRBJ1-2, with TRBD1 matching over 10 bases. Trimming removed 5 bases from V and 8 bases from J; junction bases left unmatched: 8. The germline gives CDR1 ENHRY, CDR2 SYGVKD. This CDR3 contains 14 residues. The CDR3 DNA sequence: TGTGCCATCAGTTTGGACAGGGGGTCTTCCGGCTACACCTTC. The encoded protein is CAISLDRGSSGYTF.

The chain combines TRBV7-9 with TRBJ2-5; 10 bases align to TRBD2. The CDR3 is 16 residues long. The junction had 8 bases not matched to a gene; V was cut back by 5 bases and J by 2 bases. Germline loops: CDR1 SEHNR, CDR2 FQNEAQ (reference sequence). In DNA form, the CDR3 reads TGTGCCAGCAGCACTCAGCGGGGGGGCCTACAAGAGACCCAGTACTTC. It codes for CASSTQRGGLQETQYF.

This rearrangement joins TRBV15 to TRBJ1-1, with D possibly matching TRBD1 (6 bases). With 3 bases removed from V and 4 bases from J, the gap between germline ends came to 12 bases. Germline CDR1 LNHNV, CDR2 YYDKDF (reference sequence). The CDR3 is made up of 14 amino acids. CDR3 region: CATSREDSITEAFF. CDR3 in DNA: TGTGCCACCAGCAGGGAGGACAGCATCACTGAAGCTTTCTTT.

The chain employs TRBV28 and TRBJ2-1, with TRBD1 as a possible D gene (6 bases). The V end was cut by 6 bases, the J end by 0 bases, with 12 bases between. This CDR3 comprises 15 residues. The germline CDR1 and CDR2 sequences are MDHEN and SYDVKM. CDR3 bases: TGTGCCAGCAGGACCACAGGGAGCTCCTACAATGAGCAGTTCTTC. As protein: CASRTTGSSYNEQFF.

The J gene is TRBJ2-2, the V gene TRBV11-2; D may be TRBD2 (6 bases). Trimming removed 8 bases from V and 7 bases from J, with 8 bases in between. This CDR3 is built from 11 residues. Germline CDR1 and CDR2: SGHAT and FQNNGV. The CDR3 reads CASLGGGELFF. The CDR3 region has the DNA TGTGCCAGCTTGGGGGGCGGGGAGCTGTTTTTT.

The chain recombines TRBV4-1 with TRBJ2-3; 8 positions agree with TRBD1. This CDR3 region has 16 residues. In germline, CDR1 is MGHRA, CDR2 YSYEKL. Trimming cost V 3 bases and J 2 bases; bases outside gene matches: 7. CDR3 DNA sequence: TGCGCCAGCAGCCAGCCCCGACAGGGGCACACAGATACGCAGTATTTT. As protein: CASSQPRQGHTDTQYF.

This chain links TRBV6-5 with TRBJ2-2, with D possibly TRBD2 on 6 matching bases. V was cut by 2 bases and J by 7 bases, with 8 bases left in between. This CDR3 region has 13 residues. In germline, CDR1 is MNHEY, CDR2 SVGAGI. CDR3: CASSYPAGGELFF. Here the CDR3 DNA reads TGTGCCAGCAGTTACCCAGCGGGCGGGGAGCTGTTTTTT.

The chain uses TRBV10-3 and TRBJ2-3, with 7 bases lining up with TRBD1. V dropped 3 bases and J dropped 3; count of bases not matched to a gene: 9. CDR1 and CDR2 (germline): ENHRY, SYGVKD. The CDR3 extends over 16 amino acids. The CDR3 nucleotides are TGTGCCATCAGTGAAATAGACAGGGCCGGGACAGATACGCAGTATTTT. This encodes CAISEIDRAGTDTQYF.

This clone was recorded only once. The gene calls are TRBV27 and TRBJ1-5; 10 nucleotides match TRBD1. Germline assignment: CDR1 MNHEY and CDR2 SMNVEV (reference sequence). V shed 6 bases and J 0 bases; nucleotides not matched to a gene: 5. This CDR3 contains 16 residues. The DNA for the CDR3 is TGTGCCAGCAGACGGACAGGGGGAGATAGCAATCAGCCCCAGCATTTT. Its protein is CASRRTGGDSNQPQHF.

The chain uses TRBV9 and TRBJ2-7, with 9 bases fitting TRBD1. Germline loops: CDR1 SGDLS, CDR2 YYNGEE. This CDR3 comprises 14 residues. After removal of 3 bases from V and 4 bases from J, the junction contained 5 bases not matched to a gene. CDR3 in DNA: TGTGCCAGCAGCGCAACAGGGGGCGCTTACGAGCAGTACTTC. Its protein product is CASSATGGAYEQYF.

This sequence joins TRBV5-4 and TRBJ2-2; a weak D match, TRBD2 (5 bases). Trimming took off 1 base at V and 4 bases at J, with 8 bases between the two ends. Germline V gene data show CDR1 as SGHNT and CDR2 as YYREEE (reference sequence). CDR3 length equals 14 residues. As DNA, the CDR3 is TGTGCCAGCAGCTTGAGGGAGCCCACCGGGGAGCTGTTTTTT. Protein: CASSLREPTGELFF.

V and J are TRBV10-1 and TRBJ1-5; weak D call: TRBD1 (5 bases). Between the trimmed V and J ends, which lost 9 bases and 6 bases, there was a span of 18 bases. The CDR3 extends over 14 amino acids. Looked up from germline, CDR1 is WNHNN and CDR2 is SYGVQD (reference sequence). The CDR3 spells CASPPGGGGQPQHF. The CDR3, as DNA: TGCGCCAGTCCTCCCGGGGGGGGAGGTCAGCCCCAGCATTTT.

The V call is TRBV27, the J call TRBJ1-1; the D is unclear. This CDR3 is 16 amino acids long. V lost 0 bases to trimming and J lost 1 base, with 12 bases between them. Germline assignment: CDR1 MNHEY and CDR2 SMNVEV (reference sequence). The CDR3 sequence: CASSLSFGEKNTEAFF. The CDR3 coding sequence is TGTGCCAGCAGTTTATCCTTCGGGGAAAAGAACACTGAAGCTTTCTTT.

V gene TRBV4-1 combines with J gene TRBJ1-4, with D possibly matching TRBD1 (5 bases). Trimming took 0 bases from V and 8 from J, leaving 16 bases between them. Germline V lookup: CDR1 MGHRA, CDR2 YSYEKL. The CDR3 contains 16 residues. The CDR3 DNA reads as TGCGCCAGCAGCCAAGATCCCCACGGGGGTAAAGAAAAACTGTTTTTT. Amino acid sequence: CASSQDPHGGKEKLFF.

In nucleotides, the CDR3 is TGTGCCAGCAGCTTAGCGACAGGGGTGGGCTATGGCTACACCTTC. It codes for CASSLATGVGYGYTF. The V call is TRBV7-8, the J call TRBJ1-2, with TRBD1 identical over 8 bases. This CDR3 is 15 amino acids long. Germline trimming cut 0 bases from V and 4 bases from J; bases unmatched to any gene: 4. Per germline, CDR1 SGHVS and CDR2 FQNEAQ.

Comment on this clone: This specimen includes other DNA sequences encoding the same CDR3. The chain carries TRBV7-2 and TRBJ2-7; possibly TRBD2 for D (6 bases). Germline lookup yields CDR1 SGHTA and CDR2 FQGNSA. The CDR3 is made up of 15 amino acids. V was cut by 1 base and J by 1 base, with 11 bases left in between. The CDR3: CASSLDAGGSYEQYF. In DNA form, the CDR3 reads TGTGCCAGCAGCTTAGATGCTGGAGGGTCCTACGAGCAGTACTTC.

This chain joins TRBV4-1 and TRBJ1-5, with TRBD1 matching 9 bases. CDR1 is MGHRA, CDR2 YSYEKL, per germline. J was trimmed by 5 bases and V by 4 bases; bases with no gene match: 6. The CDR3 length is 15 residues. CDR3 DNA: TGCGCCAGCAGCCTATGGACAGGGGAGGATCAGCCCCAGCATTTT. Amino acids: CASSLWTGEDQPQHF.

The chain uses TRBV4-3 and TRBJ1-1; D is ambiguous. CDR1 LGHNA and CDR2 YSLEER come from the germline V gene. Trimming took off 1 base at V and 3 bases at J, with 9 bases between the two ends. This CDR3 comprises 14 residues. CDR3 residues: CASSQGRRDTEAFF. The CDR3 coding sequence is TGCGCCAGCAGCCAAGGGAGGAGGGACACTGAAGCTTTCTTT.